This T cell receptor beta chain was retrieved from a study of T cell repertoires in cytomegalovirus infection. Findings and limits, study-wide: Based on cumulative public TCR beta family frequency, carriers of CMV plus the relevant HLA were identified.

TCRdb itself ran the reads through MiXCR, one entry per CDR3 protein. The sample shows roughly 120,000 distinct CDR3 sequences, around a tenth of them seen only once. This clonotype was detected many times. What it binds is unknown. CDR3 length: 12 residues. Trimming shortened V by 8 bases and J by 6 bases, and 11 bases separated the two germline ends. The chain is built from TRBV12-3 or TRBV12-4 and TRBJ1-5, with D hard to call. The clonotype originates from a human donor in good health (CMV status not recorded). Some clones in this sample may be carry-over from other donors' samples. Input material: PBMCs, sequenced either directly or after in vitro stimulation (not recorded which). This CDR3 is CASGWVRQPQHF. The CDR3 region has the DNA TGTGCCAGCGGATGGGTCCGTCAGCCCCAGCATTTT.